This T cell receptor (beta chain) was captured in a study of blood T cell repertoires in COVID-19. About the study: Spain, Italy and the United States supplied samples that represented acute and convalescent COVID-19.

Libraries were prepared by immunoSEQ multiplex PCR; TCRdb keeps only in-frame clonotypes and omits some of them. This sample has some 400,000 clones, with around 89% found just once. In germline, CDR1 is SGHVS, CDR2 FQNEAQ. V lost 4 bases, J lost 4 bases, and 5 bases lay in between. The CDR3 contains 12 residues. V gene TRBV7-8 combines with J gene TRBJ1-5, with D unclear. The TCR was taken from a young man with active or convalescent COVID-19. The specimen was peripheral blood. The CDR3 DNA reads as TGTGCCAGCAGCTCCTATAATCAGCCCCAGCATTTT. This translates into CASSSYNQPQHF.